These 4 T cell receptor beta chains came from one sample sequenced in a study of prognosis after radiotherapy for stage I lung cancer. Genomic DNA was the source, and TCR beta CDR3 was amplified from it by two-round multiplex PCR. During first-round PCR, primers specific to each TRBV and TRBJ gene were used. TCRdb analysed the multiplex PCR reads with MiXCR anew, one entry per CDR3 protein. Among roughly 12,000 distinct CDR3 sequences, 43% were seen once, and the ten largest hold roughly 40%. Source: PBMCs, taken before or after stereotactic body radiation therapy (not recorded which). The source of these receptors is a donor over 45 with non-small cell lung cancer.

The chain employs TRBV2 and TRBJ2-7, with 7 bases fitting TRBD1. J lost 2 bases, V lost 2 bases, and 3 bases had no gene match. Germline-derived CDR1 and CDR2 are SNHLY and FYNNEI. The CDR3 length is 14 residues. The CDR3 DNA reads as TGTGCCAGCAGTGAAACAGGGGAAGCCTACGAGCAGTACTTC. It encodes CASSETGEAYEQYF.

The chain uses TRBV28 and TRBJ2-2; maybe TRBD2 (5 bases). From germline, CDR1 is MDHEN and CDR2 SYDVKM. V shed 6 bases and J shed 8 bases, with 7 bases lying between them. The CDR3 has 11 amino acids. The CDR3 DNA is TGTGCCAGCAGACCGGGGGGGGAGCTGTTTTTT. Translating gives CASRPGGELFF.

As concerns this clonotype: This sequence is one base from a far larger clone and is likely a read error. The genes are TRBV6-2 or TRBV6-3 and TRBJ1-2, with unresolved D. The CDR3 has 15 amino acids. Trimming cost V 6 bases and J 2 bases, with 16 bases left between them. Germline lookup yields CDR1 MNHEY and CDR2 SVGEGT. CDR3 sequence (DNA): TGTGCCAGCAGCCTCAACCGGGAATTAAACTATGGCTACACCTTC. Translation: CASSLNRELNYGYTF.

The V and J genes are TRBV28 and TRBJ1-2; 8 nucleotides match TRBD1. CDR1 MDHEN and CDR2 SYDVKM come from the germline V gene. The CDR3 sequence is 15 residues long. CDR3 in amino acids: CARSLEDRDTYGYTF. DNA for the CDR3: TGTGCAAGAAGTTTGGAGGACAGGGATACCTATGGCTACACCTTC.